A selection of T cell receptor beta chains follows, all from one sample in a study of OX40 agonist ivuxolimab in advanced cancers. Some clones are missing from TCRdb's copy, which holds only in-frame ones; the method was immunoSEQ multiplex PCR. This sample has 85,000 to 100,000 clones; over 75% occur once, and the top ten carry about 0.31%. The sequencing here drew on CD4+ or CD8+ T cells sorted from blood, taken in a trial of the OX40 agonist ivuxolimab. These receptors were collected from an adult with an advanced solid tumor such as melanoma, head and neck, liver or kidney cancer. The CDR3 runs from the conserved cysteine through the conserved F or W. The order of the fields is V gene, D gene, clone size, J gene, CDR3 protein, CDR3 DNA. The D gene is left open where the match is weak. Clone size is stated in some rows and not others, as once, few, many or a class when expanded.

TRBV7-2	TRBD2	.	TRBJ2-1	CASSLGRGRGWGNEQFF	TGTGCCAGCAGCTTAGGTCGCGGGAGAGGGTGGGGCAATGAGCAGTTCTTC
TRBV7-8	.	.	TRBJ2-4	CASSLARTGSGIQYF	TGTGCCAGCAGCTTAGCGCGGACGGGGAGCGGCATTCAGTACTTC
TRBV19	TRBD1	few	TRBJ2-2	CASSGTALNTGELFF	TGTGCCAGTAGCGGGACAGCGTTGAACACCGGGGAGCTGTTTTTT
TRBV27	TRBD2	.	TRBJ2-3	CASSSPETSESTDTQYF	TGTGCCAGCAGTTCCCCCGAGACTAGCGAAAGCACAGATACGCAGTATTTT
TRBV27	.	.	TRBJ1-6	CASSYYRTSPLHF	TGTGCCAGCAGTTATTACAGGACTTCACCCCTCCACTTT
TRBV4-3	.	once	TRBJ1-6	CASSQAVGRDNSPLHF	TGCGCCAGCAGCCAGGCAGTGGGCAGGGACAATTCACCCCTCCACTTT
TRBV9	.	.	TRBJ1-2	CASSVPPGPLSGGYTF	TGTGCCAGCAGCGTCCCTCCGGGACCGCTGAGCGGTGGCTACACCTTC
TRBV6-7	.	.	TRBJ1-5	CASSYWAVDNQPQHF	TGTGCCAGCAGTTACTGGGCAGTTGATAATCAGCCCCAGCATTTT
TRBV30	.	.	TRBJ1-1	CAWSPGTHIGAFF	TGTGCCTGGAGCCCCGGGACACACATTGGGGCTTTCTTT
TRBV6-5	.	.	TRBJ1-1	CASSLHLDTEAFF	TGTGCCAGCAGCCTTCATTTGGACACTGAAGCTTTCTTT
TRBV5-6	.	once	TRBJ1-1	CASSLEGITEAFF	TGTGCCAGCAGCTTGGAAGGGATCACTGAAGCTTTCTTT
TRBV5-6	.	.	TRBJ2-3	CASSHRGTDTQYF	TGTGCCAGCAGCCACAGGGGCACAGATACGCAGTATTTT
TRBV5-1	TRBD1	once	TRBJ2-7	CASSPGQFSYEQYF	TGCGCCAGCAGTCCGGGACAGTTCTCCTACGAGCAGTACTTC
TRBV5-1	TRBD2	few	TRBJ2-3	CASSFKLAGTTDTQYF	TGCGCCAGCAGCTTCAAACTAGCGGGAACGACAGATACGCAGTATTTT
TRBV25-1	.	.	TRBJ2-7	CASSGGRGSAYEQYF	TGTGCCAGCAGTGGGGGCCGGGGGAGCGCCTACGAGCAGTACTTC
TRBV4-2	.	.	TRBJ2-7	CASSQERGYEQYF	TGTGCCAGCAGCCAAGAGCGGGGCTACGAGCAGTACTTC
TRBV28	TRBD2	.	TRBJ2-1	CASTSGLAGVKQFF	TGTGCCAGCACCAGCGGACTAGCGGGAGTCAAACAGTTCTTC
TRBV19	.	.	TRBJ2-5	CASSISVIASSPQYF	TGTGCCAGTAGTATTTCCGTAATAGCGAGCTCCCCCCAGTACTTC
TRBV6-1	TRBD2	.	TRBJ2-1	CASKLGLAYNEQFF	TGTGCCAGCAAATTGGGACTAGCCTACAATGAGCAGTTCTTC
TRBV6-5	TRBD1	.	TRBJ1-2	CASRLQQGDYGYTF	TGTGCCAGCAGGTTACAACAGGGGGACTATGGCTACACCTTC
TRBV27	TRBD2	once	TRBJ2-2	CASSSWTSVGTGELFF	TGTGCCAGCAGTTCTTGGACTAGCGTAGGGACCGGGGAGCTGTTTTTT
TRBV7-2	TRBD2	.	TRBJ2-4	CASSRGLAGDLIAKNIQYF	TGTGCCAGCAGCCGCGGCCTAGCGGGAGACCTTATAGCCAAAAACATTCAGTACTTC
TRBV7-9	.	.	TRBJ2-3	CASSRGSSRDTQYF	TGTGCCAGCAGCCGTGGCTCGAGTCGAGATACGCAGTATTTT
TRBV5-1	.	once	TRBJ2-3	CASSLYSLADTQYF	TGCGCCAGCAGCTTGTACAGCCTGGCAGATACGCAGTATTTT
TRBV11-2	.	once	TRBJ2-3	CASSLVGELTTDTQYF	TGTGCCAGCAGCTTAGTGGGGGAACTTACCACAGATACGCAGTATTTT
TRBV19	TRBD1	.	TRBJ1-2	CASAGTGFNYGYTF	TGTGCCAGTGCCGGGACAGGGTTCAACTATGGCTACACCTTC
TRBV7-9	TRBD2	few	TRBJ2-7	CASSPGRRYEQYF	TGTGCCAGCAGCCCCGGGAGGCGTTACGAGCAGTACTTC
TRBV7-9	TRBD1	.	TRBJ1-2	CASSPRGYRRGYTF	TGTGCCAGCAGCCCCAGGGGGTATCGTCGAGGCTACACCTTC
TRBV5-4	TRBD2	.	TRBJ2-5	CASSPPPSGNQETQYF	TGTGCCAGCAGCCCCCCCCCTAGCGGAAACCAAGAGACCCAGTACTTC
TRBV6-5	.	.	TRBJ1-5	CASSYGRDQPQHF	TGTGCCAGCAGTTACGGTAGGGATCAGCCCCAGCATTTT
TRBV7-2	TRBD1	.	TRBJ1-1	CASSLRGTGTANTEAFF	TGTGCCAGCAGCTTGAGGGGAACCGGGACAGCGAACACTGAAGCTTTCTTT
TRBV9	.	.	TRBJ2-1	CASSVGDPGGNEQFF	TGTGCCAGCAGCGTAGGGGACCCCGGAGGTAATGAGCAGTTCTTC
TRBV6-1	TRBD2	.	TRBJ2-7	CASSAPGLESHEQYF	TGTGCCAGCAGTGCCCCGGGACTAGAAAGCCACGAGCAGTACTTC
TRBV5-1	TRBD1	.	TRBJ1-1	CASSFGTEGVEAFF	TGCGCCAGCAGCTTTGGGACAGAGGGGGTCGAAGCTTTCTTT
TRBV2	.	once	TRBJ2-7	CASSKEAVLGEQYF	TGTGCCAGCTCCAAGGAGGCCGTCCTCGGCGAGCAGTACTTC
TRBV19	TRBD2	.	TRBJ2-1	CASSTRTSRYNEQFF	TGTGCCAGTAGTACCCGGACTAGCCGGTACAATGAGCAGTTCTTC
TRBV9	.	.	TRBJ1-1	CASSPGLGGGGTEAFF	TGTGCCAGCAGCCCCGGCCTCGGTGGGGGTGGGACTGAAGCTTTCTTT
TRBV19	.	.	TRBJ1-1	CASSIERQAEAFF	TGTGCCAGTAGTATAGAGAGACAGGCTGAAGCTTTCTTT
TRBV28	.	.	TRBJ2-1	CASTGQGSLNEQFF	TGTGCCAGCACGGGGCAGGGGAGTTTGAATGAGCAGTTCTTC
TRBV27	.	.	TRBJ2-2	CASSFSGVVGELFF	TGTGCCAGCAGTTTTTCGGGGGTAGTCGGGGAGCTGTTTTTT
TRBV10-3	TRBD2	.	TRBJ2-7	CAISESWASGRGSYEQYF	TGTGCCATCAGTGAGTCGTGGGCTAGCGGGAGGGGATCCTACGAGCAGTACTTC
TRBV5-1	.	.	TRBJ2-1	CASSLGTSSYNEQFF	TGCGCCAGCAGCTTGGGGACCAGCTCCTACAATGAGCAGTTCTTC
TRBV7-2	.	.	TRBJ1-1	CASSLDRYGTEAFF	TGTGCCAGCAGCCTCGACCGATACGGCACTGAAGCTTTCTTT
TRBV19	TRBD2	.	TRBJ2-7	CASSIRRLAGRDEQYF	TGTGCCAGTAGTATCCGGCGACTAGCGGGAAGGGACGAGCAGTACTTC